This paragraph covers one TCR beta chain sequence. The antigen is not known. Trimming cost V 1 base and J 2 bases; bases outside gene matches: 9. The CDR3 covers 18 residues. Germline CDR1 is SEHNR and CDR2 is FQNEAQ (reference sequence). This specimen comes from a study of CD8+ T cells in alopecia areata. Overall study context: Those patients who were treated received oral tofacitinib, which was given at 5 to 10 mg twice daily for moderate-to-severe alopecia areata. Study results and caveats: Tofacitinib significantly decreased scalp clonality and expanded CD8+ clones among top 100.

Treatment given: oral pan-JAK inhibitor, 5-10 mg twice daily. Patients with alopecia areata provided lesional scalp punch biopsies as well as peripheral blood. Sorting from PBMCs produced CD4+ and CD8+ T cells. Extraction of RNA preceded its reverse transcription into cDNA, which served as the sequencing template. TCRdb keeps only in-frame clones here, not all; method: immunoSEQ multiplex PCR. This sample yields under 110,000 clones, of which just under 60% are seen a single time; less than 20% belongs to the top ten. This specimen consisted of CD8+ T cells sorted from blood, obtained between weeks 55 and 65, from a patient treated with tofacitinib. This clonotype originated in a human donor with alopecia areata. V gene TRBV7-9 combines with J gene TRBJ2-3; TRBD2 aligns across 10 bases. CDR3 DNA: TGTGCCAGCAGCTTAGTTGGGTCTAGCGGGGGAATCACAGATACGCAGTATTTT. Its protein product is CASSLVGSSGGITDTQYF.